This T cell receptor beta chain was documented in a study of blood T cell repertoires in COVID-19. In germline, CDR1 is MDHEN, CDR2 SYDVKM. CDR3 length equals 15 residues. With 5 bases clipped from V and 1 base from J, the junction kept 4 bases outside the gene matches. Data came from immunoSEQ multiplex PCR; TCRdb stores just in-frame clones and leaves some out. This sample has about 190,000 clones, with about 85% found just once. The chain is built from TRBV28 and TRBJ2-3, with TRBD1 matching 9 bases. Sequencing was done on a sample of peripheral blood. The sequence came from a woman aged 25 to 45 with active or convalescent COVID-19. CDR3 in DNA: TGTGCCAGCAGTACAGGGGGCGAGGGCACAGATACGCAGTATTTT. Protein product: CASSTGGEGTDTQYF.